This paragraph reports one TCR beta chain. With a J-beta primer mix and a sample-barcoded 5' primer, a second PCR ran roughly 6 to 12 cycles. From the 5' RACE reads, TCRdb called clonotypes with MiXCR, one entry per CDR3 protein. In the table there are some 690,000 distinct CDR3 sequences, 22% of which are singletons. In germline, CDR1 is SGDLS, CDR2 YYNGEE. CDR3 length: 15 amino acids. Trimming pared 0 bases from V and 0 bases from J, leaving 8 bases between. This sample is drawn from a study of blood T cells in healthy people across ages. Donors gave about 9.3 milliliters of peripheral blood apiece. Extractions gave at least 6 micrograms of total RNA per sample.

The TCR originated in a man between 65 and 85 years old in good health. The source material was blood. This rearrangement joins TRBV9 to TRBJ2-3; D unresolved. The CDR3 protein is CASSVVDSSTDTQYF. As DNA, the CDR3 is TGTGCCAGCAGCGTAGTCGATTCTAGCACAGATACGCAGTATTTT.